This T cell receptor beta chain was profiled in a study of spatial heterogeneity in lung cancer. TCRdb redid the calling of the 5' RACE reads with MiXCR, one entry per CDR3 protein. The data show roughly 80,000 distinct CDR3 sequences, with around 7.3% seen just once and roughly 7.1% held by the top ten. This clonotype has at least ten counts. Deletions cut 5 bases from V and 1 base from J, with 8 bases between. Germline assignment: CDR1 DFQATT and CDR2 SNEGSKA (reference sequence). The CDR3 contains 12 residues. This sample's time point: sample taken at primary tumor resection. TCRs were sequenced from unsorted whole RNA of tumor, nontumor lung or PBMC.

The rearrangement uses TRBV20-1 and TRBJ1-1; a weak D match, TRBD1 (6 bases). The sample consisted of PBMCs, taken at surgery. This clonotype originated in a male donor with early-stage non-small cell lung cancer. As DNA, the CDR3 is TGCAGTGCTGGGGGGGCGAACACTGAAGCTTTCTTT. Amino acids: CSAGGANTEAFF.